What follows are 21 T cell receptor beta chains derived from one specimen sequenced in a study of T-cell memory formation after mild COVID-19. TCRdb used MiXCR to reprocess the 5' RACE reads, holding one entry per CDR3 protein. Of roughly 130,000 distinct CDR3 sequences in the sample, more than 15% were seen once. Sample: PBMCs or a T cell subset sorted from them (not recorded which). The source of these receptors is an adult woman who had mild COVID-19 (a few samples of this study predate the infection). Cell type and time point are not known.

This clonotype was detected only a few times. V is TRBV24-1 and J is TRBJ1-1, with D hard to call. CDR3 size: 15 residues. Germline-derived CDR1 and CDR2 are KGHDR and SFDVKD. Trimming removed 7 bases from V and 4 bases from J, with 18 bases in between. In nucleotides, the CDR3 is TGTGCCACCAGCCCCGCGACGTCGCGGAGCACTGAAGCTTTCTTT. It is translated as CATSPATSRSTEAFF.

This clonotype showed up just a few times. CDR3 region: CASSLRATGTEAFF. CDR3 coding DNA: TGTGCCAGCAGCTTAAGGGCTACCGGGACAGAAGCTTTCTTT. The chain is built from TRBV7-9 and TRBJ1-1, with D tentatively TRBD1 (6 bases). V lost 2 bases and J lost 8, with 15 bases in between. In germline, CDR1 is SEHNR, CDR2 FQNEAQ (reference sequence). The CDR3 spans 14 residues.

Only a few counts were recorded for this clonotype. The chain combines TRBV7-3 with TRBJ1-2, with 7 bases aligning to TRBD1. CDR1 is SGHTA and CDR2 is FQGTGA in the germline V gene. CDR3 size: 15 residues. The V segment lost 4 bases and the J segment 8 bases; nucleotides outside the gene matches: 13. The CDR3 is CASSSKTGPVGGYTF. For the CDR3, the DNA is TGTGCCAGCAGCTCCAAGACAGGGCCCGTCGGGGGCTACACCTTC.

This clonotype was recorded at least ten times. The chain links TRBV10-3 to TRBJ2-7; possibly TRBD2 for D (5 bases). CDR1 is ENHRY, CDR2 SYGVKD, per germline. This CDR3 is built from 16 residues. Between the trimmed V and J ends, which lost 0 bases and 1 base, there was a span of 13 bases. DNA for the CDR3: TGTGCCATCAGTGAGTCAGGAGCGGATACATCCTACGAGCAGTACTTC. This encodes CAISESGADTSYEQYF.

The genes are TRBV7-2 and TRBJ2-7, with 14 positions matching TRBD2. The CDR3 has 15 residues. After removal of 7 bases from V and 5 bases from J, the junction contained 7 bases not matched to a gene. Per the germline V gene, CDR1 is SGHTA and CDR2 is FQGNSA. CDR3 residues: CASNLPGLAGDEQYF. For the CDR3, the DNA is TGTGCCAGCAACCTGCCGGGACTAGCGGGAGACGAGCAGTACTTC.

In DNA form, the CDR3 reads TGCGCCAGCAGCTTGATGGGGAGGGAAGAGACCCAGTACTTC. It yields the protein CASSLMGREETQYF. V and J are TRBV5-1 and TRBJ2-5; TRBD2 matches at 7 bases. J lost 3 bases, V lost 1 base, and 3 bases had no gene match. This CDR3 region has 14 residues. Germline CDR1 is SGHRS and CDR2 is YFSETQ.

Here the CDR3 DNA reads TGCGCCAGCAGCCAAGATGGTGGGGGGGGACTCCACCGTTCCTACGAGCAGTACTTC. As protein: CASSQDGGGGLHRSYEQYF. The rearrangement uses TRBV4-3 and TRBJ2-7, with 7 bases aligning to TRBD2. With V trimmed by 0 bases and J by 1 base, 15 bases remained unmatched. The length of the CDR3 is 19 residues. The germline gives CDR1 LGHNA, CDR2 YSLEER.

A few counts support this clonotype. The chain links TRBV7-3 to TRBJ2-7, with 9 bases lining up with TRBD2. The CDR3 sequence is 13 residues long. From germline, CDR1 is SGHTA and CDR2 FQGTGA. The trim removed 5 bases at V and 6 bases at J, leaving 5 bases unmatched. The CDR3 reads CASSRREGSEQYF. The CDR3 region has the DNA TGTGCCAGCAGCAGGCGGGAGGGGTCCGAGCAGTACTTC.

This chain uses TRBV13 with TRBJ2-1; either TRBD1 or TRBD2 may fit D (6 bases each). Trimming took 2 bases from V and 2 from J, leaving 13 bases between them. The CDR3 is made up of 16 amino acids. The germline gives CDR1 PRHDT, CDR2 FYEKMQ (reference sequence). CDR3 nucleotides: TGTGCCAGCAGCTTATACCGGGGGCGCACCTACAATGAGCAGTTCTTC. This encodes CASSLYRGRTYNEQFF.

In its sample, this clonotype was seen a few times. This rearrangement joins TRBV7-9 to TRBJ2-7; D is possibly TRBD1 (5 bases). The length of the CDR3 is 15 residues. CDR1 and CDR2 (germline): SEHNR, FQNEAQ (reference sequence). Trimming removed 1 base from V and 3 bases from J, with 13 bases in between. The CDR3 DNA reads TGTGCCAGCAGCTTAGGGGTAGCAGGGATCTACGAGCAGTACTTC. Protein product: CASSLGVAGIYEQYF.

The chain recombines TRBV7-7 with TRBJ2-1; TRBD2 agrees at 8 bases. V gave up 3 bases and J gave up 5 bases; unmatched junction bases: 0. Germline assignment: CDR1 SSHAT and CDR2 FNYEAQ (reference sequence). The CDR3 has 13 residues. CDR3 nucleotides: TGTGCCAGCAGCTTTAGCGGGAACAATGAGCAGTTCTTC. This codes for CASSFSGNNEQFF. The full variable domain, with the rest looked up from reference TRBV7-7 and TRBJ2-1, is GAGVSQSPRYKVTKRGQDVTLRCDPISSHATLYWYQQALGQGPEFLTYFNYEAQPDKSGLPSDRFSAERPEGSISTLTIQRTEQRDSAMYRCASSFSGNNEQFFGPGTRLTVL.

This clonotype was seen at least ten times. The chain uses TRBV3-1 and TRBJ2-7, with 7 nucleotides matching TRBD2. The junction had 2 bases not matched to a gene; V was cut back by 1 base and J by 2 bases. Germline CDR1 is LGHDT and CDR2 is YNNKEL (reference sequence). CDR3 length: 14 amino acids. CDR3 loop: CASSQAGGTYEQYF. The CDR3 DNA reads TGTGCCAGCAGCCAAGCGGGGGGAACCTACGAGCAGTACTTC.

This clonotype was seen only a few times. The CDR3 DNA reads as TGTGCCAGCAGCTTGGGGCCTCCAGAAGACTATGGCTACACCTTC. Amino acid sequence: CASSLGPPEDYGYTF. The V and J genes are TRBV5-6 and TRBJ1-2; D gene uncertain. Germline CDR1 and CDR2: SGHDT and YYEEEE. This CDR3 is 15 amino acids long. The V end was cut by 0 bases, the J end by 3 bases, with 12 bases between.

This clonotype was observed a handful of times. V gene TRBV5-1 combines with J gene TRBJ2-1, with no clear D. The CDR3 has 14 amino acids. The V end lost 0 bases, the J end lost 7 bases, and 11 bases lay between the germline ends. Germline-derived CDR1 and CDR2 are SGHRS and YFSETQ. The CDR3: CASSLAASPNEQFF. The CDR3 DNA follows: TGCGCCAGCAGCTTGGCCGCTAGTCCGAATGAGCAGTTCTTC.

This clonotype was seen more than once but under ten times. V and J are TRBV11-2 and TRBJ1-1, with TRBD1 matching over 9 bases. The CDR3 extends over 15 amino acids. Per germline, CDR1 SGHAT and CDR2 FQNNGV. The junction had 10 bases not matched to a gene; V was cut back by 5 bases and J by 6 bases. The CDR3 loop is CASSTPGTGIPEAFF. DNA of the CDR3: TGTGCCAGCAGCACCCCCGGGACAGGGATACCTGAAGCTTTCTTT. The full variable domain, completed using reference TRBV11-2 and TRBJ1-1, is EAGVAQSPRYKIIEKRQSVAFWCNPISGHATLYWYQQILGQGPKLLIQFQNNGVVDDSQLPKDRFSAERLKGVDSTLKIQPAKLEDSAVYLCASSTPGTGIPEAFFGQGTRLTVV.

The sample holds a few counts of this clonotype. V is TRBV10-3 and J is TRBJ1-6; weak D call: TRBD1 (6 bases). Per the germline V gene, CDR1 is ENHRY and CDR2 is SYGVKD. CDR3 length: 13 residues. Deletions cut 8 bases from V and 7 bases from J, with 12 bases between. The CDR3 DNA follows: TGTGCCATCGCGGGGGCGCAGAATTCACCCCTCCACTTT. Its protein is CAIAGAQNSPLHF.

This clonotype was found a few times. The chain recombines TRBV12-3 or TRBV12-4 with TRBJ2-3; TRBD1 matches 7 bases. Trimming at V came to 6 bases and at J to 3 bases, leaving 6 bases not matched to a gene. The CDR3 runs to 14 residues. In nucleotides, the CDR3 is TGTGCCAGCAGCGACAGGGTGCTGACAGATACGCAGTATTTT. This translates into CASSDRVLTDTQYF.

This clonotype was seen ten or more times. The chain couples TRBV29-1 to TRBJ2-1; TRBD2 agrees at 9 bases. With 3 bases clipped from V and 8 bases from J, the junction kept 8 bases outside the gene matches. The CDR3 length is 14 residues. CDR1 is SQVTM, CDR2 ANQGSEA, per germline. The CDR3 nucleotides read TGCAGCGTTGAGGTTAGCGGGAGTATGTATGAGCAGTTCTTC. Protein: CSVEVSGSMYEQFF.

A few counts support this clonotype. The chain uses TRBV19 and TRBJ2-5; the D is unclear. The CDR3 runs 15 residues. V lost 5 bases and J lost 5, with 18 bases in between. Germline V gene data show CDR1 as LNHDA and CDR2 as SQIVND (reference sequence). The CDR3 nucleotides read TGTGCCAGTAGTGCTTCGGAGCTTCAAAGGGAGACCCAGTACTTC. Its translation is CASSASELQRETQYF.

This clonotype was seen a single time. CDR3 nucleotides: TGTGCCACCAGTGATTTCCTAGCGGCGGAGCTGTTTTTT. Amino acid sequence: CATSDFLAAELFF. V is TRBV24-1 and J is TRBJ2-2, with TRBD2 identical over 7 bases. There are 13 residues in the CDR3. V gave up 1 base and J gave up 10 bases; unmatched junction bases: 2. Per the germline V gene, CDR1 is KGHDR and CDR2 is SFDVKD.

This clonotype was recorded a few times. The chain carries TRBV9 and TRBJ2-5, with D perhaps matching TRBD1 or TRBD2 (5 bases each). Germline assignment: CDR1 SGDLS and CDR2 YYNGEE. This CDR3 comprises 15 residues. V was pared by 4 bases and J by 4 bases, with 17 bases between. CDR3 DNA: TGTGCCAGCAGCCCAGACGGGCAGGGACGAGAGACCCAGTACTTC. This encodes CASSPDGQGRETQYF.